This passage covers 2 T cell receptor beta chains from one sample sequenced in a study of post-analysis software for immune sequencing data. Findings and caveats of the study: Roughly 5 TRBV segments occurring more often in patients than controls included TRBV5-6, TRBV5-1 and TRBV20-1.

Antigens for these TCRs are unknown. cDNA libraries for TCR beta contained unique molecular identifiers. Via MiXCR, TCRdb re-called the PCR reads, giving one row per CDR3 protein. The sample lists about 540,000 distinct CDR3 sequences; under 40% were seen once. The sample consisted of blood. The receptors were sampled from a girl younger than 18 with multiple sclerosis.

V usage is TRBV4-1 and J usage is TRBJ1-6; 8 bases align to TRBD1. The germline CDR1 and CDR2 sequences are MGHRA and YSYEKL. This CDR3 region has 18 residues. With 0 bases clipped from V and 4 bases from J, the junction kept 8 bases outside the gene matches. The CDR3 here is CASSQEKTGEGYNSPLHF. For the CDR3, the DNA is TGCGCCAGCAGCCAAGAGAAGACAGGGGAAGGATATAATTCACCCCTCCACTTT.

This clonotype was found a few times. The CDR3 DNA is TGTGCCAGCAGCTCCCTCACGGGCTCTGGGGCCAACGTCCTGACTTTC. Its protein product is CASSSLTGSGANVLTF. The rearrangement uses TRBV5-6 and TRBJ2-6; no clear D gene. The CDR3 is 16 residues long. In germline, CDR1 is SGHDT, CDR2 YYEEEE. The V end was cut by 3 bases, the J end by 0 bases, with 10 bases between.